These T cell receptor beta chains were read from a single sample in a study of T cells expressing NK-cell markers. With the 5' RACE reads reprocessed, TCRdb shows one record per CDR3 protein and no DNA. This listing includes about 400,000 distinct CDR3 sequences. The sequenced sample consisted of blood T cells: a sorted CD56 or NKG2C T cell subset, CD4+ or CD8+ T cells, or bulk PBMC T cells (not recorded which). These receptors were taken from a woman aged 50 to 65 in good health. The CDR3 runs from the conserved cysteine through the conserved F or W.

TRBJ2-7,TRBV9,15,CASSVEGAGIYEQYF
TRBJ2-1,TRBV28,15,CASSLPGTSEPEQFF
TRBJ2-3,TRBV7-6,15,CASSPGQGTMDTQYF
TRBJ1-6,TRBV12-3/TRBV12-4,13,CATGQWDNSPLHF
TRBJ2-1,TRBV4-1,15,CASSQEVAGVNEQFF
TRBJ2-1,TRBV7-9,16,CASSLRRSGRGDEQFF
TRBJ2-2,TRBV24-1,17,CATSDPTSGKHTGELFF
TRBJ2-7,TRBV12-3/TRBV12-4,14,CASRPPSNPYEQYF
TRBJ1-2,TRBV25-1,16,CASSGPSPTGNYGYTF
TRBJ2-4,TRBV5-6,16,CASSSRALSRINIQYF
TRBJ2-4,TRBV7-2,16,CASSLALTIAKNIQYF
TRBJ2-1,TRBV25-1,13,CASSELGAPGQFF
TRBJ2-1,TRBV6-6,15,CASSSPSGRGNEQFF
TRBJ1-2,TRBV3-1,15,CASSQDSWGNYGYTF